This TCR beta chain was observed in a study of PD-L1 blockade in urothelial cancer. Turning to the study itself: The analyses of blood took place 3 weeks (second dose) and 6 weeks after treatment start.

CDR3 length: 14 residues. Trimming took off 1 base at V and 3 bases at J, with 7 bases between the two ends. CDR1 is LNHDA, CDR2 SQIVND, per germline (reference sequence). The time point is: peripheral blood 6 weeks after treatment start. The patients' disease, urothelial carcinoma, was locally advanced or metastatic. The method was immunoSEQ multiplex PCR; TCRdb's version includes in-frame clones alone and lacks a portion of them. The repertoire holds under 55,000 clones, with roughly four fifths as singletons. This specimen consisted of PBMCs, obtained around atezolizumab (anti-PD-L1) treatment. This receptor was taken from a man aged 60-69 years with urothelial cancer. The genes are TRBV19 and TRBJ1-5, with D unclear. The CDR3 reads CASSIGQANQPQHF. DNA of the CDR3: TGTGCCAGTAGTATAGGCCAGGCCAATCAGCCCCAGCATTTT.